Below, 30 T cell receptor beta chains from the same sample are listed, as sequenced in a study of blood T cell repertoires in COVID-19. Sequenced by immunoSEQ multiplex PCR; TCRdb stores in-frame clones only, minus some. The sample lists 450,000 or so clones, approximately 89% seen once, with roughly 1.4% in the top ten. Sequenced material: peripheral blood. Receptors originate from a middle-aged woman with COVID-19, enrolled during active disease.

This CDR3 is CATSPSPGQGAGYTF. The CDR3 DNA is TGTGCCACCAGCCCCTCCCCGGGACAGGGGGCGGGCTACACCTTC. V usage is TRBV24-1 and J usage is TRBJ1-2; 12 nucleotides align to TRBD1. Germline lookup yields CDR1 KGHDR and CDR2 SFDVKD. This CDR3 is 15 amino acids long. Trimming at V came to 7 bases and at J to 8 bases, leaving 10 bases not matched to a gene.

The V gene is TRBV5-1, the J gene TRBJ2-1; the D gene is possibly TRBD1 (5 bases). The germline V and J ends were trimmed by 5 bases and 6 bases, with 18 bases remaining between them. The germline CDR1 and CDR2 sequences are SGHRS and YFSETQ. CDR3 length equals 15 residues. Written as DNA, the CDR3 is TGCGCCAGCAGACTACAGGCAGTCTCGGGCAATGAGCAGTTCTTC. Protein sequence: CASRLQAVSGNEQFF.

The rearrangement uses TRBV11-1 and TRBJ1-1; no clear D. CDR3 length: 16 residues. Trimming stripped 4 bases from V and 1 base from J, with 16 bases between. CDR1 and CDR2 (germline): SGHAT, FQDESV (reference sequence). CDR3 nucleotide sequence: TGTGCCAGCAGCTCCCAGGCAGGCTCATCGAACACTGAAGCTTTCTTT. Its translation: CASSSQAGSSNTEAFF.

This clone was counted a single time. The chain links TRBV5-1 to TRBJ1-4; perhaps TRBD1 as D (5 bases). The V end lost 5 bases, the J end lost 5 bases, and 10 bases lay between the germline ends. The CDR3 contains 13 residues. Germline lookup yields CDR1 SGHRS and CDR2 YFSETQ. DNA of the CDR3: TGCGCCAGCAGGCTGGACATCAATGAAAAACTGTTTTTT. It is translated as CASRLDINEKLFF.

CDR3 DNA sequence: TGTGCCAGCAGCTCCAGGGTCCAGAATACCTACGAGCAGTACTTC. This translates into CASSSRVQNTYEQYF. V and J are TRBV5-6 and TRBJ2-7; a possible D gene is TRBD1 (5 bases). V gave up 3 bases and J gave up 2 bases, with 15 bases separating them. CDR1 and CDR2 (germline): SGHDT, YYEEEE. CDR3 size: 15 residues.

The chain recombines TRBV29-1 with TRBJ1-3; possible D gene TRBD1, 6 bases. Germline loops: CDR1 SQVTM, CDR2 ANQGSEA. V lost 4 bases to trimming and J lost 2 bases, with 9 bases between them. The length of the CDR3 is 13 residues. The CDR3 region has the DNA TGCAGCGTTGCTCAGGGGACTGGAAACACCATATATTTT. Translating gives CSVAQGTGNTIYF.

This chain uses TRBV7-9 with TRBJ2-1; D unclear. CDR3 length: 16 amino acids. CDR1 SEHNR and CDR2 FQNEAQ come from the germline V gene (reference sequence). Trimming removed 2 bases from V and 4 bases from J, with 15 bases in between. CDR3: CASSLLGSVSYNEQFF. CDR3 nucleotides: TGTGCCAGCAGCTTATTGGGCTCGGTATCTTACAATGAGCAGTTCTTC.

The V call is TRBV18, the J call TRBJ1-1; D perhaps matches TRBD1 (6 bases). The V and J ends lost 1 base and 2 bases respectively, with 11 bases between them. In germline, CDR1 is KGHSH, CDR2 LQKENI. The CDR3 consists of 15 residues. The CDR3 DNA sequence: TGTGCCAGCTCACCACTAGCAGGGGTTAACACTGAAGCTTTCTTT. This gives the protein CASSPLAGVNTEAFF.

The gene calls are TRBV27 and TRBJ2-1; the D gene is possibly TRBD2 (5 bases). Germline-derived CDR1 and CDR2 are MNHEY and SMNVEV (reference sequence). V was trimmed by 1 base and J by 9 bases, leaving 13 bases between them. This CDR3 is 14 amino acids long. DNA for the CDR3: TGTGCCAGCAGTTTATGGAGGACCCAGGCTGAGCAGTTCTTC. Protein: CASSLWRTQAEQFF.

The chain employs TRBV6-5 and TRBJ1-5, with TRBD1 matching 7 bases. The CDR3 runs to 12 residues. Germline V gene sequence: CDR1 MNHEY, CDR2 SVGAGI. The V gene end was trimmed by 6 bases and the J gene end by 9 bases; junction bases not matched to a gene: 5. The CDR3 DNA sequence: TGTGCCAGCAGCCCCCGACAGGGGCCCCAGCATTTT. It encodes CASSPRQGPQHF.

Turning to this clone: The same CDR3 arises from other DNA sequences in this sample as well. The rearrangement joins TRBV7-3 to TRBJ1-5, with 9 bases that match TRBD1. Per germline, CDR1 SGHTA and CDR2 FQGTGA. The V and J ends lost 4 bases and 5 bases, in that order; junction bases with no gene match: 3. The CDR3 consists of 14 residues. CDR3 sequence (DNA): TGTGCCAGCAGCTCGACAGGGGGAGATCAGCCCCAGCATTTT. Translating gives CASSSTGGDQPQHF.

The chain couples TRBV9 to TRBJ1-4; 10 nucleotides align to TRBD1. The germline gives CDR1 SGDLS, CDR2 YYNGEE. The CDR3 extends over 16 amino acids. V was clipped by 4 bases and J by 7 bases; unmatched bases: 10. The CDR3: CASSPQAGTGVEKLFF. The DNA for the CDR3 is TGTGCCAGCAGCCCTCAGGCCGGGACAGGGGTTGAAAAACTGTTTTTT.

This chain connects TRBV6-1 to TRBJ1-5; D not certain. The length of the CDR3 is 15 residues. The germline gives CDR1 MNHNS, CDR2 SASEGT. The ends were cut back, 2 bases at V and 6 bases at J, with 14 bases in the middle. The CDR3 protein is CASSELGGLGQPQHF. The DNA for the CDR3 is TGTGCCAGCAGTGAATTGGGAGGGCTCGGTCAGCCCCAGCATTTT.

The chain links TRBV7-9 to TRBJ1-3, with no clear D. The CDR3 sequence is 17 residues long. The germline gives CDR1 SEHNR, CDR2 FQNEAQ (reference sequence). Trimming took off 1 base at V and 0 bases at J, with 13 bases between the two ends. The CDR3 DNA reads TGTGCCAGCAGCTTAGGAACCCCCGGGAACTCTGGAAACACCATATATTTT. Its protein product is CASSLGTPGNSGNTIYF.

In DNA, the CDR3 is TGTGCCAGCAGCTCAGTGGGACTCGCGGGTGTTGAGCAGTTCTTC. Protein product: CASSSVGLAGVEQFF. V is TRBV7-2 and J is TRBJ2-1; tentative D call: TRBD2 (6 bases). This CDR3 has 15 residues. Per the germline V gene, CDR1 is SGHTA and CDR2 is FQGNSA. Trimming removed 4 bases at V and 9 bases at J, with 19 bases between.

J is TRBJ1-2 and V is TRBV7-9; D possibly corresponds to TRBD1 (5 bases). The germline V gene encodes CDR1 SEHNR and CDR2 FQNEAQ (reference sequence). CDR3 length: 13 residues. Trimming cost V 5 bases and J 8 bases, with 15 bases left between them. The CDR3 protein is CASSLTQGGGYTF. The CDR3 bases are TGTGCCAGCAGCCTAACCCAGGGAGGAGGCTACACCTTC.

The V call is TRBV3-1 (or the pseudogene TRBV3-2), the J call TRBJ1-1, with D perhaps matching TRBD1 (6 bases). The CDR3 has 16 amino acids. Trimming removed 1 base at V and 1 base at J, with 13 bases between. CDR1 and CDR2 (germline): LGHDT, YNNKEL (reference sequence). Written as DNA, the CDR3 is TGTGCCAGCAGCCAAGTGTTACAGGGCCGGAACACTGAAGCTTTCTTT. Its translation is CASSQVLQGRNTEAFF.

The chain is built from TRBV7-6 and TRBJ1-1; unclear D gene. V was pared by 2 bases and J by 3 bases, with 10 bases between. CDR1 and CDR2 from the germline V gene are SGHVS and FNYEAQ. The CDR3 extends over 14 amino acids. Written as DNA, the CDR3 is TGTGCCAGCAGCTTATACGGAGGAGACACTGAAGCTTTCTTT. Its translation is CASSLYGGDTEAFF. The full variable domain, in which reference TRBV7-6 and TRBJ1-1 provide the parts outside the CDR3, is GAGVSQSPRYKVTKRGQDVALRCDPISGHVSLYWYRQALGQGPEFLTYFNYEAQQDKSGLPNDRFSAERPEGSISTLTIQRTEQRDSAMYRCASSLYGGDTEAFFGQGTRLTVV.

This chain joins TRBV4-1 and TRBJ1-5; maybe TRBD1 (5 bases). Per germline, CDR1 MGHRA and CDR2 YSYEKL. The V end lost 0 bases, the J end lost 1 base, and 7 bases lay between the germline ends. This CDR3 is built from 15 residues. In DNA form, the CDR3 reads TGCGCCAGCAGCCAAGACAGGGCGAGCAATCAGCCCCAGCATTTT. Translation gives CASSQDRASNQPQHF.

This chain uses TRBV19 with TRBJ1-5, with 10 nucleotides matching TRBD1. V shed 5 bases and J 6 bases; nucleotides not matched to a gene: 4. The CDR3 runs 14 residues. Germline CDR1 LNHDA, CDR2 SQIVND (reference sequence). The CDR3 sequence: CASSVGQGSQPQHF. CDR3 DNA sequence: TGTGCCAGTAGTGTGGGACAGGGGAGTCAGCCCCAGCATTTT.

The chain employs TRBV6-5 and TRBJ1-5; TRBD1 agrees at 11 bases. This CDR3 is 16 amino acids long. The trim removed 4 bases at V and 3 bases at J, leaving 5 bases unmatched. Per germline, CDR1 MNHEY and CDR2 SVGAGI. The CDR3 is CASSLGGQGDNQPQHF. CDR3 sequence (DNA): TGTGCCAGCAGTTTGGGGGGACAGGGGGACAATCAGCCCCAGCATTTT.

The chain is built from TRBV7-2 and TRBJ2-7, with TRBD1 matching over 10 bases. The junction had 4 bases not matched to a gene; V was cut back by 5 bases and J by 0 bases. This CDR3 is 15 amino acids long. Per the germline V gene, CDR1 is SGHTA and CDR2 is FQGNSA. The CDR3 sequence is CASSPGQGFSYEQYF. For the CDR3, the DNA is TGTGCCAGCAGCCCGGGACAGGGGTTCTCCTACGAGCAGTACTTC.

CDR3 sequence reads: CASSLMGQLNQPQHF. Here the CDR3 DNA reads TGTGCCAGCAGCTTAATGGGGCAGCTAAATCAGCCCCAGCATTTT. The chain is built from TRBV7-2 and TRBJ1-5; a possible D gene is TRBD1 (5 bases). The CDR3 contains 15 residues. V was trimmed by 2 bases and J by 4 bases, leaving 12 bases between them. CDR1 is SGHTA, CDR2 FQGNSA, per germline. Together with reference TRBV7-2 and TRBJ1-5, the CDR3 gives the full variable domain: GAGVSQSPSNKVTEKGKDVELRCDPISGHTALYWYRQSLGQGLEFLIYFQGNSAPDKSGLPSDRFSAERTGGSVSTLTIQRTQQEDSAVYLCASSLMGQLNQPQHFGDGTRLSIL.

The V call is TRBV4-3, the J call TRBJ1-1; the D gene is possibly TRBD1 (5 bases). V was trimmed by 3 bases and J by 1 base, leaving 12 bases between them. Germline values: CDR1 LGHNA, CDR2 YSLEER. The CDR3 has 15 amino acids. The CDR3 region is CASSHHWGENTEAFF. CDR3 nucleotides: TGCGCCAGCAGCCACCACTGGGGGGAGAACACTGAAGCTTTCTTT.

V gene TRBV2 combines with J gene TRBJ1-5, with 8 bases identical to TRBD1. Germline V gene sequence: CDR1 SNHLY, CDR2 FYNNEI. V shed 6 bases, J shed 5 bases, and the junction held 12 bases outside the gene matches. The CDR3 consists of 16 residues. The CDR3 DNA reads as TGTGCCAGCAGCAGCACAGGGGGTTTATGGGATCAGCCCCAGCATTTT. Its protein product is CASSSTGGLWDQPQHF.

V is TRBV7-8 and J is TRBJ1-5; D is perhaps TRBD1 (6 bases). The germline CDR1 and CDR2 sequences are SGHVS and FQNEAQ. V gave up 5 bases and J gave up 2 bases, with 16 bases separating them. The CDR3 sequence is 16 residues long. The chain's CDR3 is CASSPRGSSGNQPQHF. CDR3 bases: TGTGCCAGCAGCCCGAGGGGGTCCTCGGGCAATCAGCCCCAGCATTTT.

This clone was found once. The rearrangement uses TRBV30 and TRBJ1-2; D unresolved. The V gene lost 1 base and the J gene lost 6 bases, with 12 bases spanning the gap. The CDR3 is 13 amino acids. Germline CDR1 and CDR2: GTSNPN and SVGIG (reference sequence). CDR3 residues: CAWSATTVNGYTF. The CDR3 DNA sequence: TGTGCCTGGAGTGCCACGACTGTAAATGGCTACACCTTC.

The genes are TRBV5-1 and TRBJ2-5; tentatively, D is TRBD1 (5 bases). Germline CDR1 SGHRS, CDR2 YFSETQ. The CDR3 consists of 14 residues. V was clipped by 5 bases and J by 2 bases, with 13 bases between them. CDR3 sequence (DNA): TGCGCCAGCAGTAAGACAGAAGGTCAAGAGACCCAGTACTTC. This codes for CASSKTEGQETQYF.

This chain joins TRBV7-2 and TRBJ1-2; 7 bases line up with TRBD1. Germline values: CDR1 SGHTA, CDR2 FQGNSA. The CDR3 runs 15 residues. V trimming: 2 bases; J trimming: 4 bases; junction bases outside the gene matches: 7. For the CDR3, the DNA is TGTGCCAGCAGCTTACCCGACAGGGTGGGCTATGGCTACACCTTC. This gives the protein CASSLPDRVGYGYTF.

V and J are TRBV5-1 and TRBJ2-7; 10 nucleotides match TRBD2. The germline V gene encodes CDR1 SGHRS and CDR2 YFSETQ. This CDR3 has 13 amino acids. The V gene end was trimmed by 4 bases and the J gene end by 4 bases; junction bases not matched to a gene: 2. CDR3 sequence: CASSGSGRYEQYF. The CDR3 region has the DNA TGCGCCAGCAGCGGTAGCGGGAGGTACGAGCAGTACTTC.